The clone carrying this T cell receptor beta chain was picked up a small number of times. Its target is not known. These data belong to a study of cytomegalovirus exposure and HLA in healthy donors. Background on the study: Early released data comprised about 84 million unique TCRs from HLA-typed donors. Findings of the study overall: Donors belonging to an Asian-associated ancestry cluster reportedly showed fewer N-insertions in productive TCRs than the approximately 690-donor mean, according to what a later analysis found. The study recorded over 150 TCR beta chains that were cytomegalovirus-associated.

Researchers ran the PCR with 60 Vbeta and 13 Jbeta primers. Clones were read by immunoSEQ multiplex PCR, and TCRdb kept only the in-frame ones, dropping some. Found here are 15,000 to 20,000 clones, more than 65% of them singletons; the top ten hold roughly 3.7%. The receptor's source is a man between 18 and 29 years old in good health and CMV-seronegative. Sequenced sample: PBMCs.

The CDR3 sequence: CASSMTGGVGDEQFF. DNA for the CDR3: TGTGCCAGCAGCATGACAGGGGGCGTAGGCGATGAGCAGTTCTTC. The chain is built from TRBV13 and TRBJ2-1; 10 bases fit TRBD1. There are 15 residues in the CDR3. The trim removed 5 bases at V and 8 bases at J, leaving 9 bases unmatched. Germline-derived CDR1 and CDR2 are PRHDT and FYEKMQ (reference sequence). The whole variable domain, filled in from reference TRBV13 and TRBJ2-1, reads AAGVIQSPRHLIKEKRETATLKCYPIPRHDTVYWYQQGPGQDPQFLISFYEKMQSDKGSIPDRFSAQQFSDYHSELNMSSLELGDSALYFCASSMTGGVGDEQFFGPGTRLTVL.